This T cell receptor beta chain emerged from a study of cytomegalovirus exposure and HLA in healthy donors. As for the study in general: Inside one of the first data releases sat 80 million to 95 million unique TCRs taken from HLA-typed donors.

Study results and limitations: The likely explanation for a cluster of highly shared sequence variants was sequencing artifact.

Turning to this clone: Antigen unknown.

Germline-derived CDR1 and CDR2 are SGHRS and YFSETQ. The CDR3 consists of 13 residues. Trimming cost V 4 bases and J 4 bases, with 10 bases left between them. Researchers ran the PCR with 60 Vbeta and 13 Jbeta primers. Method: immunoSEQ multiplex PCR; TCRdb's copy keeps in-frame clones and lacks some. The table lists some 200,000 clones, with around 0.8% in the top ten. The material sequenced was PBMCs. This receptor was taken from a woman between 18 and 29 years old in good health and CMV-seropositive. The chain employs TRBV5-1 and TRBJ2-3; the D gene is possibly TRBD1 (6 bases). The CDR3: CASSPGQSDTQYF. The CDR3 coding sequence is TGCGCCAGCAGCCCTGGACAGTCAGATACGCAGTATTTT.